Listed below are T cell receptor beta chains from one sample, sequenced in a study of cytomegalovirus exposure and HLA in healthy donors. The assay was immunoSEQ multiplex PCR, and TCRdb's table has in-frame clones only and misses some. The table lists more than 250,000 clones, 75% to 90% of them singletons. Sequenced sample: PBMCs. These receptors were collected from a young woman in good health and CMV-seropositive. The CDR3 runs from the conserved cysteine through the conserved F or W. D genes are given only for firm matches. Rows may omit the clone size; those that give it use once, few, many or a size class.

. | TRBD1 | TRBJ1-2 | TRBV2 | TGTGCCAGCAGTGAATTAAGCGAGTGGGACAGGGGGCTTTTTGGCTACACCTTC | CASSELSEWDRGLFGYTF
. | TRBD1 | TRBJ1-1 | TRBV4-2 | TGTGCCAGCAGCCAAGAAGGGGGCTACACTGAAGCTTTCTTT | CASSQEGGYTEAFF
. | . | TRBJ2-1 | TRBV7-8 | TGTGCCAGCAGCTTATCGGCGACAGGAACCTACAATGAGCAGTTCTTC | CASSLSATGTYNEQFF
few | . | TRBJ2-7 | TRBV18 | TGTGCCAGCTCACCTGGAGGTCGGCGGTCGAGCGAGCAGTACTTC | CASSPGGRRSSEQYF
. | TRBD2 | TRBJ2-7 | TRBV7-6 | TGTGCCAGCAGCTTAGGGTCTAGCGGAAACTCCTACGAGCAGTACTTC | CASSLGSSGNSYEQYF
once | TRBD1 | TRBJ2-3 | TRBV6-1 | TGTGCCAGCGTCCGGGACAGGGCCACAGATACGCAGTATTTT | CASVRDRATDTQYF
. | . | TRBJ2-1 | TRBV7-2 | TGTGCCAGCAGCGAGACTAGAGGCAATGAGCAGTTCTTC | CASSETRGNEQFF
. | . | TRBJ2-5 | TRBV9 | TGTGCCAGCAGCGCCGGGGGGACCCAGTACTTC | CASSAGGTQYF
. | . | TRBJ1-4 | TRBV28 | TGTGCCAGCAGTCTAGGGTCGAATGAAAAACTGTTTTTT | CASSLGSNEKLFF
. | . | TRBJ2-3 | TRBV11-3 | TGTGCCAGCAGCCCTTCAAGGGGGACAGATACGCAGTATTTT | CASSPSRGTDTQYF
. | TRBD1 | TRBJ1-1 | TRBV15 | TGTGCCACCAGCAGAGTGGGGACAGGGAACACTGAAGCTTTCTTT | CATSRVGTGNTEAFF
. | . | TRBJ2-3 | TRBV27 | TGTGCCAGCAGTTCACCGTGGGGCGCAGCAGATACGCAGTATTTT | CASSSPWGAADTQYF
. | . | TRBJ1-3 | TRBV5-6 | TGTGCCAGCAGCTTGGCCGGGGGCTCCTCTGGAAACACCATATATTTT | CASSLAGGSSGNTIYF
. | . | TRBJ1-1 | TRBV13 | TGTGCCAGCAGCTTAGGGACAGCAGCCCTGAGAGCTTTCTTT | CASSLGTAALRAFF
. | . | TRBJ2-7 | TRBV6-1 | TGTGCCAGCAGAATAGCGCGAGAGCAGTACTTC | CASRIAREQYF
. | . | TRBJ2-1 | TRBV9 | TGTGCCAGCAGCGTGGACAGTGACAATGAGCAGTTCTTC | CASSVDSDNEQFF
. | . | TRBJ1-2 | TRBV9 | TGTGCCAGCAGCATAATGACAGGTTCTAATGGCTACACCTTC | CASSIMTGSNGYTF
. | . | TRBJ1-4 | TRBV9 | TGTGCCAGCAGCGGAGGAGGGGGGCTTAATGAAAAACTGTTTTTT | CASSGGGGLNEKLFF
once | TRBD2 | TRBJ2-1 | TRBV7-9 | TGTGCCAGCAGCGCTAGCGGGCCCAGCTCCTACAATGAGCAGTTCTTC | CASSASGPSSYNEQFF
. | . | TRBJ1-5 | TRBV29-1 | TGCAGCGTTGGAGGGTGGGGTGGTCAGCCCCAGCATTTT | CSVGGWGGQPQHF
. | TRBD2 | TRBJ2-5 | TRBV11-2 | TGTGCCAGCACCAGACTAGCGGGGCGACAAGAGACCCAGTACTTC | CASTRLAGRQETQYF
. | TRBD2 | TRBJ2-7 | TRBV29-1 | TGCAGCGTTGAAGGTGGCGGGATGGGGGGGTTCGGCGAGCAGTACTTC | CSVEGGGMGGFGEQYF
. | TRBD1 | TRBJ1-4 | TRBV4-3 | TGCGCCAGCAGCCACACGAGGACAGGGATCATTGGGGAAAAACTGTTTTTT | CASSHTRTGIIGEKLFF
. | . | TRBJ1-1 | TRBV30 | TGTGCCTGGAGTGTACGCGGAAGTTTTTTTAGGAGGGAGAACACTGAAGCTTTCTTT | CAWSVRGSFFRRENTEAFF
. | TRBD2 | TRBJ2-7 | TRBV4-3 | TGCGCCAGCAGCCAAGGACTAGCGGGAGGGGCAAACGTAGGCGAGCAGTACTTC | CASSQGLAGGANVGEQYF
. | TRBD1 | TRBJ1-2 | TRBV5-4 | TGTGCCAGCAGCTCGGGACAGAATAACTATGGCTACACCTTC | CASSSGQNNYGYTF
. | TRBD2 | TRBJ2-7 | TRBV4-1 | TGCGCCAGCAGCCTCGGAGCGGGAACCTACGAGCAGTACTTC | CASSLGAGTYEQYF
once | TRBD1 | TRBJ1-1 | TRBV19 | TGTGCCAGTTTGACAGGGGCCACTGAAGCTTTCTTT | CASLTGATEAFF
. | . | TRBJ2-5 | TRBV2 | TGTGCCAGCAGTGCAGGGAGGTCAGAGACCCAGTACTTC | CASSAGRSETQYF
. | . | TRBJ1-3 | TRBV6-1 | TGTGCCAGCAGTGCCCAGGGTGGAAACACCATATATTTT | CASSAQGGNTIYF
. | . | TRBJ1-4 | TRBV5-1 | TGCGCCAGCAGCCTAGGACAGCAGAATGAAAAACTGTTTTTT | CASSLGQQNEKLFF
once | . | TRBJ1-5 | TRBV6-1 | TGTGCCAGCGGGAAGTCCGAGCAGCCCCAGCATTTT | CASGKSEQPQHF
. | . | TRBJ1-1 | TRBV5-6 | TGTGCCAGCAGCTACCTAGGACAGCCCTCTCCTGAAGCTTTCTTT | CASSYLGQPSPEAFF
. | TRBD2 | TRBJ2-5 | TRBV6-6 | TGTGCCAGCAGTTACGGAGCGGGACGGATCCAAGAGACCCAGTACTTC | CASSYGAGRIQETQYF
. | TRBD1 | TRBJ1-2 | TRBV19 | TGTGCCAGTAGTACCCCCAGGGACAGCTTAGCAGGCTACACCTTC | CASSTPRDSLAGYTF
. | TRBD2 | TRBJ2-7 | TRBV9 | TGTGCCAGCAGCGTGGGAGGGTTTGGCTACGAGCAGTACTTC | CASSVGGFGYEQYF
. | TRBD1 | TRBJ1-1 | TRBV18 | TGTGCCAGCTCACCAACGCCGACAGGGGCTGAAGCTTTCTTT | CASSPTPTGAEAFF
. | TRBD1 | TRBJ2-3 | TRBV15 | TGTGCCACCAGCGGGACAGGGGGCGGAAGCACAGATACGCAGTATTTT | CATSGTGGGSTDTQYF
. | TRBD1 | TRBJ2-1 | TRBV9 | TGTGCCAGCAGCGAGGGACAGGGCTACCGGGAGGACGAGGAGCAGTTCTTC | CASSEGQGYREDEEQFF
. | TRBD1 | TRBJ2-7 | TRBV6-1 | TGTGCCAGCAGTAAAGGACAGGCGAGCTCCTACGAGCAGTACTTC | CASSKGQASSYEQYF